Listed here are 20 T cell receptor beta chains from one sample, sequenced in a study of CD8+CD57+ T cells in acquired aplastic anemia. Sequenced patients had shown CD8+CD57+ cell expansion by flow cytometry. Both TCR beta VDJ combination and CDR3 sequence profiling were carried out. Genomic DNA was the template for this profiling. MiXCR was run by TCRdb on the reads, yielding one entry per CDR3 protein. The sample has 150,000 to 200,000 distinct CDR3 sequences; 47% are singletons. Input material: sorted CD4+, CD8+, or CD8+CD57+ T cells (not recorded which) from PBMCs. The receptors were gathered from a human donor with aplastic anemia.

This rearrangement joins TRBV6-1 to TRBJ2-1, with D tentatively TRBD2 (6 bases). Germline V CDR1 and CDR2: MNHNS, SASEGT. The CDR3 is 13 residues long. The V and J ends lost 11 bases and 0 bases respectively, with 11 bases between them. The CDR3 DNA is TGTGCCTCTAGCGAGAGCTCCTACAATGAGCAGTTCTTC. It encodes CASSESSYNEQFF.

To note about this clonotype: The junction departs from germline at one end; a sequencing error may be responsible. The chain links TRBV7-2 to TRBJ1-4; D call uncertain. Germline V gives CDR1 SGHTA, CDR2 FQGNSA. This CDR3 spans 15 amino acids. The CDR3 DNA sequence: TGTGCCAGCAGCTTAGCCGGGATAGGGCTTGAAAAACTGTCTTTT. Its translation is CASSLAGIGLEKLSF.

As concerns this clonotype: This may stem from a read error, because a much larger clone lies one nucleotide away. The chain couples TRBV19 to TRBJ1-2; D gene ambiguous. The germline V gene has CDR1 LNHDA and CDR2 SQIVND (reference sequence). The CDR3 runs to 13 residues. The CDR3 DNA reads TGTGCCAGTATTATAGAGTCCGGGAACGGCTACACCTTC. It translates to CASIIESGNGYTF.

Many counts were recorded for this clonotype. The chain joins TRBV27 to TRBJ2-1, with TRBD1 identical over 10 bases. The germline V gene encodes CDR1 MNHEY and CDR2 SMNVEV (reference sequence). V shed 5 bases, J shed 6 bases, and the junction held 1 base outside the gene matches. The CDR3 loop spans 13 amino acids. This CDR3 reads CASSRDRGNEQFF. CDR3 DNA sequence: TGTGCCAGCAGTCGGGACAGGGGCAATGAGCAGTTCTTC.

V and J are TRBV5-1 and TRBJ2-2; a possible D gene is TRBD2 (6 bases). The CDR3 has 14 amino acids. Germline loops: CDR1 SGHRS, CDR2 YFSETQ. Trimming removed 4 bases from V and 7 bases from J, with 14 bases in between. The CDR3 protein is CASSLTGTFGELFF. The CDR3, as DNA: TGCGCCAGCAGCCTAACCGGGACTTTCGGGGAGCTGTTTTTT.

This clonotype was observed a few times. The V call is TRBV2, the J call TRBJ2-7; D is undetermined. Per germline, CDR1 SNHLY and CDR2 FYNNEI. V dropped 6 bases and J dropped 4 bases, with 19 bases sitting between them. The CDR3 sequence is 15 residues long. Written as DNA, the CDR3 is TGTGCCAGCAGGAAAACAGTTTCCGCCAGTTACGAGCAGTACTTC. The encoded protein is CASRKTVSASYEQYF.

This clonotype came up many times. The rearrangement joins TRBV5-4 to TRBJ2-7; possible D gene TRBD1, 6 bases. The germline V gene has CDR1 SGHNT and CDR2 YYREEE (reference sequence). The CDR3 runs 13 residues. V was pared by 4 bases and J by 2 bases, with 10 bases between. The CDR3 here is CASSKTGTYEQYF. CDR3 nucleotide sequence: TGTGCCAGCAGCAAGACAGGCACCTACGAGCAGTACTTC.

This clonotype was seen a few times. This chain connects TRBV11-1 to TRBJ2-1; no definite D call. V was pared by 2 bases and J by 6 bases, with 11 bases between. Germline CDR1 and CDR2: SGHAT and FQDESV (reference sequence). The CDR3 length is 14 residues. Written as DNA, the CDR3 is TGTGCCAGCAGCTTAAGGTCAAAGAGCAATGAGCAGTTCTTC. Protein product: CASSLRSKSNEQFF.

This clonotype came up a few times. This rearrangement joins TRBV19 to TRBJ1-5; no clear D gene. The germline V gene has CDR1 LNHDA and CDR2 SQIVND (reference sequence). V gave up 3 bases and J gave up 6 bases, with 12 bases separating them. The CDR3 has 14 amino acids. DNA of the CDR3: TGTGCCAGTAGTATCCCCATATCGGGTCAGCCCCAGCATTTT. Encoded protein: CASSIPISGQPQHF.

To note about this clonotype: One end of the junction varies from germline; a read error may be responsible. The CDR3 DNA reads TGTGTCAGCAGTGGGGGTGTGCCTTGGGGCCGGGTCCGTGTTTTAAATGGCTACACCTTC. This gives the protein CVSSGGVPWGRVRVLNGYTF. The chain has TRBV2 and TRBJ1-2; possible D gene TRBD1, 5 bases. CDR1 and CDR2 (germline): SNHLY, FYNNEI. The CDR3 runs 20 residues.

About this clonotype: Germline and junction disagree at one end, which may indicate a read error. This chain uses TRBV10-2 with TRBJ1-1, with D perhaps matching TRBD1 (5 bases). Germline V CDR1 and CDR2: WSHSY, SAAADI. The CDR3 extends over 15 amino acids. The CDR3: CASTEGRTGNTEAFF. The CDR3 DNA reads as TGTGCCAGCACTGAGGGGCGCACCGGGAACACTGAAGCTTTCTTT.

This clonotype was picked up many times. The gene calls are TRBV2 and TRBJ1-1; D gene unclear. From germline, CDR1 is SNHLY and CDR2 FYNNEI. Between the trimmed V and J ends, which lost 5 bases and 4 bases, there was a span of 17 bases. The CDR3 contains 15 residues. CDR3 region: CASSWTPGVGTEAFF. The CDR3, as DNA: TGTGCCAGCAGTTGGACCCCCGGAGTGGGCACTGAAGCTTTCTTT.

This clonotype was detected many times. The gene calls are TRBV7-6 and TRBJ1-1; tentatively, D is TRBD1 (6 bases). Germline CDR1 reads SGHVS; CDR2 reads FNYEAQ. This CDR3 is built from 15 residues. The germline V and J ends were trimmed by 5 bases and 3 bases, with 16 bases remaining between them. CDR3 coding DNA: TGTGCCAGCAGCGTGGGTGGGGGCAGGGACACTGAAGCTTTCTTT. This codes for CASSVGGGRDTEAFF.

This clonotype was observed many times. The gene calls are TRBV5-1 and TRBJ2-1; D is possibly TRBD2 (6 bases). Per the germline V gene, CDR1 is SGHRS and CDR2 is YFSETQ. The CDR3 has 13 residues. Trimming pared 4 bases from V and 13 bases from J, leaving 18 bases between. The CDR3 loop reads CASSPSTGDLQFF. Written as DNA, the CDR3 is TGCGCCAGCAGCCCGAGCACGGGGGACCTCCAGTTCTTC.

This clonotype was counted ten times or more. The genes are TRBV20-1 and TRBJ2-2; no reliable D call. Trimming cost V 5 bases and J 6 bases, with 16 bases left between them. The length of the CDR3 is 14 residues. CDR1 and CDR2 from the germline V gene are DFQATT and SNEGSKA (reference sequence). Here the CDR3 DNA reads TGCAGTGCTTCGACATTGGGGTTGTCCGGGGAGCTGTTTTTT. Translated: CSASTLGLSGELFF.

This chain links TRBV9 with TRBJ2-7; D gene uncertain. The CDR3 is made up of 14 amino acids. Germline values: CDR1 SGDLS, CDR2 YYNGEE. The V and J ends lost 3 bases and 7 bases respectively, with 17 bases between them. The CDR3 DNA follows: TGTGCCAGCAGCGGGCAGTCACAAGGACGGGAGCAGTACTTC. It translates to CASSGQSQGREQYF.

This clonotype was detected only once. CDR3 DNA sequence: TGTGCCAGCAGTGCTGGGGGAGGAAACACCATATATTTT. Translating it yields CASSAGGGNTIYF. The chain employs TRBV2 and TRBJ1-3, with a tentative D call TRBD1 (5 bases). Germline-derived CDR1 and CDR2 are SNHLY and FYNNEI. V lost 4 bases and J 4 bases, leaving 8 bases between the germline ends. This CDR3 contains 13 residues.

The rearrangement links TRBV9 to TRBJ2-1; 7 bases match TRBD2. Germline V gene sequence: CDR1 SGDLS, CDR2 YYNGEE. V shed 0 bases, J shed 14 bases, and the junction held 8 bases outside the gene matches. This CDR3 region has 13 residues. CDR3 sequence reads: CASSVGGGGSEFF. In DNA, the CDR3 is TGTGCCAGCAGCGTAGGGGGCGGGGGTTCGGAGTTCTTC.

This clonotype was counted between two and nine times. The rearrangement joins TRBV4-1 to TRBJ2-1; TRBD2 aligns across 10 bases. Germline V gives CDR1 MGHRA, CDR2 YSYEKL. The V gene end was trimmed by 1 base and the J gene end by 0 bases; junction bases not matched to a gene: 6. This CDR3 spans 18 amino acids. In nucleotides, the CDR3 is TGCGCCAGCAGCCAAGTAGCGGGGGGCCTCGGCTCCTACAATGAGCAGTTCTTC. It is translated as CASSQVAGGLGSYNEQFF.

There are many counts of this clonotype. The V and J genes are TRBV19 and TRBJ1-4; D is perhaps TRBD1 (5 bases). Per the germline V gene, CDR1 is LNHDA and CDR2 is SQIVND (reference sequence). V gave up 3 bases and J gave up 6 bases, with 14 bases separating them. The CDR3 has 15 residues. Here the CDR3 DNA reads TGTGCCAGTAGTATCGGGGAGGGGACTTATGAAAAACTGTTTTTT. This translates into CASSIGEGTYEKLFF.